This TCR beta chain was profiled in a study of shared clonotypes between healthy human individuals (TCRdb year 2020). Regarding the research as a whole: The cohort included a few men and two women between 18 and 49 years of age. For each donor, CD4 naive and CD4 memory were each run on three plates, CD8 naive on two plates, and CD8 memory on one plate. To estimate repertoire size and how much clonotypes are shared between individuals, the study performed deep sequencing of blood TCR repertoires from a few healthy adults. Libraries were prepared and TCR repertoires were sequenced by different laboratories using diverse techniques, in order to increase sequencing depth and limit assay-specific biases. Leukapheresis yielded between about 0.9 and 8.9 billion PBMCs per donor.

Donors were healthy HIV-negative adults with no recently reported acute infections or vaccinations. Every donor was a Caucasian adult residing in Nashville, Tennessee, USA. CD4+ T cells were enriched by magnetic negative selection; naive cells were then positively selected on CD45RA, and the negative fraction formed the memory subset. Blood was obtained by leukapheresis, after which PBMCs were separated by Ficoll-Histopaque density gradient centrifugation and cryopreserved in liquid nitrogen vapor phase. Analytical flow cytometry was used to check the purity and quantity of each magnetically sorted T cell population. Genomic DNA was isolated from each sorted fraction and quantified by UV absorbance on a Nanodrop 2000c. Reading from cysteine to phenylalanine, the CDR3 counts 17 amino acids. Only the CDR3 region is kept as DNA, spanning 51 bases read in frame from base 1. According to the germline V gene, CDR1 reads SGHTA and CDR2 reads FQGNSA.

As concerns this clone: This receptor's antigen is unknown. An end of the junction differs from the germline gene, which may be a read error.

The paper as a whole reports these results and caveats: The genetic and exposure-history diversity represented was limited by the small number of donors. Pairwise subsampling led to the expectation that sequencing depth would affect the degree of clonotype sharing among donors. Higher generation probabilities were observed for clonotypes shared by all four sorted-subset donors than for non-shared clonotypes. Even with the large sequencing depth, rarefaction of the sorted-subset datasets indicated that sequencing was incomplete. Estimated clonotype richness was generally larger for naive than for memory subsets. Across four donors, approximately 4.9% of naive CD4, roughly 3.3% of naive CD8, approximately 2.5% of memory CD4, and 0.4% to 0.45% of memory CD8 clonotypes were shared. Sampling was restricted to blood, and TCR repertoires in tissues likely differ from the TCR repertoires found in blood.

Using the deep immunoSEQ assay, TCR CDR3 regions were amplified from genomic DNA by multiplex PCR. Extracted genomic DNA from each cell subset was spread evenly across all wells of several immunoSEQ 96-well plates, with each plate serving as a replicate. For sorted subsets, approximately 190 ng of genomic DNA, equivalent to some 30,000 T cell genomes, went into each replicate PCR. The purified libraries were quantified using a Qubit 3.0 fluorometer, sized with a Bioanalyzer 2100, and then quantified again using the KAPA Library Quantification kit. A separate single-read 150-cycle Illumina NextSeq 550 flow cell was used to sequence each immunoSEQ 96-well plate. In the authors' own workflow: Because the immunoSEQ output held only junctional sequences and lacked quality scores, the filtering could not match the filtering applied to full-length reads. Sequences were annotated with PyIR, a Python wrapper for IgBLAST v1.9, using IMGT germline references to assign V/J genes and CDR3. Reads were removed for weak V/J assignments (E-value above 1e-6), missing CDR3, stop codons, out-of-frame junctions, or ambiguous translated residues. V3J clonotypes were defined as sequences sharing the same inferred V gene, J gene, and CDR3 amino acid sequence. Percentage overlap between repertoires was calculated by dividing the number of shared unique clonotypes by the size of the smaller repertoire. Three approaches were used to assess repertoire richness: RTK rarefaction, the Chao1 estimator, and Recon v2.1 estimates of unobserved clonotypes. For all TCRbeta clonotypes obtained by the gDNA method from a few donors, generation probabilities were computed with OLGA. This is the immuneACCESS table as TCRdb keeps it, with only in-frame sequences that have V and J called. A part of the clones is gone; compared with another copy, unresolved V genes explain less than half, and the rest is unexplained. That table gives V, J and clone size, and the DNA gave D and trimming. Recorded for this sample are about 2,500,000 clones; more than 80% of them occurred a single time. Over 0.12% of the sample is in the top ten clones.

Sequences were obtained from naive CD4+ T cells sorted from blood. The sample's cell subset or site label, in plain terms: CD45RA+ positively selected. Recombination linked TRBV7-2 to TRBJ2-7; a stretch of 14 junction bases matches TRBD2. The sequence came from a man younger than 35 in good health. In nucleotide form, the sequence is TGTGCCAGCAGCATAGCCGGGACTAGCGGGAGTTTCTACGAGCAGTACTTC. The encoded protein is CASSIAGTSGSFYEQYF.